There are a few counts of the clone carrying this T cell receptor (beta chain). Time point here: persistent/refractory GD, antithyroid drugs over 5 years with positive TRAb. From RNA extracted from PBMCs, the TCR library was made. The entry originates in a study of regulatory T cells in long-lasting Graves disease. Combining iRepertoire HTBI primers with Arm-PCR of CDR3 regions, the authors built TCR beta libraries. TCRdb itself ran the multiplex PCR reads through MiXCR, one entry per CDR3 protein. The sample carries some 300,000 distinct CDR3 sequences, under 25% recorded once. The receptor was derived from a female donor with Graves disease. This material consisted of peripheral blood mononuclear cells (PBMCs), taken when the disease was refractory, from a patient treated with antithyroid drugs.

CDR3 DNA sequence: TGCGCCAGCAGCCAAGATCACGACGCGGGTGTAGGGGGCGGAACTGAAGCTTTCTTT. This gives the protein CASSQDHDAGVGGGTEAFF. This sequence joins TRBV4-3 and TRBJ1-1; 7 positions match TRBD1. Trimming took 0 bases from V and 5 from J; bases not matched to a gene: 18. Germline CDR1 is LGHNA and CDR2 is YSLEER. The CDR3 is 19 amino acids.